Following are 27 T cell receptor beta chains from one sample sequenced in a study of shared clonotypes between healthy human individuals. Profiling relied on immunoSEQ multiplex PCR, and the TCRdb table lists in-frame clones only, not all of them. Seen here are about 490,000 clones, 70% to 85% observed once, and the top ten hold 12%. Source material: PBMCs. These TCRs come from a woman aged 40 to 49 in good health. Some clones in this sample may be carry-over from other donors' samples.

This chain joins TRBV6-6 and TRBJ2-7, with 14 bases lining up with TRBD2. Per the germline V gene, CDR1 is MNHNY and CDR2 is SVGAGI (reference sequence). This CDR3 is built from 15 residues. With 2 bases clipped from V and 12 bases from J, the junction kept 9 bases outside the gene matches. The CDR3 spells CASSYGETSGRGGYF. In DNA form, the CDR3 reads TGTGCCAGCAGTTACGGCGAGACTAGCGGGAGGGGGGGGTACTTC.

The rearrangement links TRBV7-6 to TRBJ2-2; D not certain. The V end lost 2 bases, the J end lost 4 bases, and 5 bases lay between the germline ends. The CDR3 has 13 amino acids. From germline, CDR1 is SGHVS and CDR2 FNYEAQ. The CDR3 nucleotides are TGTGCCAGCAGCTTAAGTGGCACCGGGGAGCTGTTTTTT. Protein product: CASSLSGTGELFF.

The J gene is TRBJ1-1, the V gene TRBV5-1, with a possible D match to TRBD1 (6 bases). V lost 0 bases and J lost 2, with 14 bases in between. The CDR3 extends over 16 amino acids. Germline V gene data show CDR1 as SGHRS and CDR2 as YFSETQ. CDR3 region: CASSLVQGGYNTEAFF. CDR3 nucleotide sequence: TGCGCCAGCAGCTTGGTACAGGGCGGATACAACACTGAAGCTTTCTTT.

The chain couples TRBV5-4 to TRBJ2-3; TRBD2 matches 11 bases. The trim removed 4 bases at V and 3 bases at J, leaving 4 bases unmatched. The CDR3 runs 15 residues. Germline V gene sequence: CDR1 SGHNT, CDR2 YYREEE (reference sequence). The CDR3 DNA sequence: TGTGCCAGCAGCCCCGGGACTAGCGGAACAGATACGCAGTATTTT. Translated: CASSPGTSGTDTQYF.

This clone occurred once. This chain links TRBV21-1 with TRBJ1-2; the table's D call TRBD1 went unverified against the DNA. TRBV21-1 represents a pseudogene. The CDR3 totals 17 residues. CDR3 residues: CASSKGERDRETYGYTF. CDR3 nucleotide sequence: TGTGCCAGCAGCAAAGGCGAGAGGGACAGGGAAACCTATGGCTACACCTTC.

The chain employs TRBV18 and TRBJ1-1; D is uncertain. The CDR3 length is 16 residues. The germline gives CDR1 KGHSH, CDR2 LQKENI. Deletions cut 2 bases from V and 1 base from J, with 14 bases between. The CDR3 loop reads CASSPMFRGGNTEAFF. The CDR3 DNA is TGTGCCAGCTCACCAATGTTTCGGGGAGGGAACACTGAAGCTTTCTTT.

The chain carries TRBV5-3 and TRBJ2-7, with 7 bases fitting TRBD2. TRBV5-3 is designated an ORF whose function remains uncertain. With V trimmed by 6 bases and J by 5 bases, 5 bases remained unmatched. This CDR3 comprises 12 residues. Here the CDR3 reads CARTGLGDEQYF. The CDR3 nucleotides read TGTGCCAGAACCGGACTAGGGGACGAGCAGTACTTC.

The chain has TRBV29-1 and TRBJ1-2, with D possibly matching TRBD1 (6 bases). V was pared by 7 bases and J by 5 bases, with 26 bases between. The CDR3 is 16 residues long. Germline values: CDR1 SQVTM, CDR2 ANQGSEA. This CDR3 reads CSAEWRTGGRGYGYTF. CDR3 nucleotide sequence: TGCAGCGCCGAGTGGAGGACCGGGGGGCGGGGTTATGGCTACACCTTC.

This rearrangement joins TRBV9 to TRBJ2-7, with TRBD1 matching 12 bases. CDR3 size: 15 residues. V shed 3 bases and J 6 bases; nucleotides not matched to a gene: 7. The germline gives CDR1 SGDLS, CDR2 YYNGEE. The CDR3 DNA reads as TGTGCCAGCAGCGCCGTCGGGACAGGGGGCAGCGAGCAGTACTTC. It translates to CASSAVGTGGSEQYF.

This chain links TRBV19 with TRBJ1-1; unclear D gene. The germline CDR1 and CDR2 sequences are LNHDA and SQIVND (reference sequence). The CDR3 has 15 residues. V was cut by 1 base and J by 1 base, with 10 bases left in between. CDR3 protein: CASSIGVIWNTEAFF. In DNA form, the CDR3 reads TGTGCCAGTAGTATAGGAGTGATTTGGAACACTGAAGCTTTCTTT.

In DNA form, the CDR3 reads TGTGCCAGCAGTTCGGTGTACTACGAGCAGTACTTC. Its translation: CASSSVYYEQYF. V gene TRBV28 combines with J gene TRBJ2-5; D remains unclear. The J call is uncertain, as TRBJ2-7 better fits the DNA end. This CDR3 has 12 residues. Germline CDR1 MDHEN, CDR2 SYDVKM.

Comment on this clone: It differs at one base from a far larger clone, so likely a read error. In the same sample, other DNA sequences code for this CDR3. This chain uses TRBV4-1 with TRBJ2-7; 10 bases fit TRBD2. The CDR3 length is 14 residues. Germline V CDR1 and CDR2: MGHRA, YSYEKL. The CDR3, as DNA: TGCGCTAGCAGCCCCCGGGTAGCGGGAGGTGAGCAGTACTTC. The encoded protein is CASSPRVAGGEQYF.

The V call is TRBV7-5, the J call TRBJ2-2; the table assigns TRBD1, which was not confirmed against the DNA. TRBV7-5 is classified as a pseudogene. The CDR3 is made up of 14 amino acids. The CDR3 spells CASSLEGGIGELFF. As DNA, the CDR3 is TGTGCCAGCAGCTTAGAAGGGGGCATCGGGGAGCTGTTTTTT.

V usage is TRBV14 and J usage is TRBJ1-2; the D is unclear. Per germline, CDR1 SGHDN and CDR2 FVKESK. This CDR3 spans 15 amino acids. Trimming stripped 1 base from V and 6 bases from J, with 15 bases between. The CDR3 loop is CASSQVRGWFDGYTF. The CDR3 bases are TGTGCCAGCAGCCAAGTTCGGGGTTGGTTTGATGGCTACACCTTC.

The J gene is TRBJ1-1, the V gene TRBV7-9; possible D gene TRBD1, 5 bases. Looked up from germline, CDR1 is SEHNR and CDR2 is FQNEAQ (reference sequence). V lost 5 bases and J 4 bases, leaving 17 bases between the germline ends. The CDR3 is made up of 15 amino acids. CDR3 nucleotide sequence: TGTGCCAGCAGCCCTCGGAGAGGGGTGATCACTGAAGCTTTCTTT. Residues: CASSPRRGVITEAFF.

The V gene is TRBV2, the J gene TRBJ2-1; perhaps TRBD1 as D (6 bases). The ends were cut back, 7 bases at V and 7 bases at J, with 14 bases in the middle. Per the germline V gene, CDR1 is SNHLY and CDR2 is FYNNEI. This CDR3 comprises 13 residues. CDR3 coding DNA: TGTGCCAGCACAGGGGACCCGGGGAATGAGCAGTTCTTC. Translation: CASTGDPGNEQFF.

The chain recombines TRBV28 with TRBJ2-6; D may be TRBD1 or TRBD2 (5 bases each). Trimming took off 6 bases at V and 0 bases at J, with 9 bases between the two ends. This CDR3 is 15 amino acids long. Germline assignment: CDR1 MDHEN and CDR2 SYDVKM. The CDR3 here is CASRPGSSGANVLTF. The DNA for the CDR3 is TGTGCCAGCAGGCCAGGGAGCTCTGGGGCCAACGTCCTGACTTTC. The full variable domain, with the rest looked up from reference TRBV28 and TRBJ2-6, is DVKVTQSSRYLVKRTGEKVFLECVQDMDHENMFWYRQDPGLGLRLIYFSYDVKMKEKGDIPEGYSVSREKKERFSLILESASTNQTSMYLCASRPGSSGANVLTFGAGSRLTVL.

This chain links TRBV7-2 with TRBJ2-7, with 8 bases lining up with TRBD1. V shed 1 base, J shed 3 bases, and the junction held 5 bases outside the gene matches. The CDR3 covers 15 residues. CDR1 and CDR2 (germline): SGHTA, FQGNSA. The CDR3 sequence is CASSLGGDRSYEQYF. CDR3 nucleotide sequence: TGTGCCAGCAGCTTAGGCGGGGACAGGAGCTACGAGCAGTACTTC.

The V call is TRBV2, the J call TRBJ1-3; D remains unclear. Trimming took off 6 bases at V and 0 bases at J, with 9 bases between the two ends. Germline V gene data show CDR1 as SNHLY and CDR2 as FYNNEI. This CDR3 spans 14 amino acids. The CDR3, as DNA: TGTGCCAGCAGGCCGGACCACTCTGGAAACACCATATATTTT. Protein sequence: CASRPDHSGNTIYF.

V usage is TRBV29-1 and J usage is TRBJ2-7, with a weak D call TRBD2 (5 bases). Between the trimmed V and J ends, which lost 5 bases and 6 bases, there was a span of 20 bases. CDR1 and CDR2 from the germline V gene are SQVTM and ANQGSEA. The CDR3 contains 14 residues. The CDR3 sequence: CSVSDYWGKGEQYF. CDR3 DNA sequence: TGCAGCGTTAGCGACTATTGGGGAAAAGGCGAGCAGTACTTC.

The V call is TRBV18, the J call TRBJ2-6; D unresolved. This CDR3 region has 17 residues. The V end lost 0 bases, the J end lost 0 bases, and 9 bases lay between the germline ends. Germline lookup yields CDR1 KGHSH and CDR2 LQKENI. CDR3 sequence (DNA): TGTGCCAGCTCACCACCGCTCAGCCCCTCTGGGGCCAACGTCCTGACTTTC. It specifies CASSPPLSPSGANVLTF. Drawing the rest from reference TRBV18 and TRBJ2-6, the complete variable domain is NAGVMQNPRHLVRRRGQEARLRCSPMKGHSHVYWYRQLPEEGLKFMVYLQKENIIDESGMPKERFSAEFPKEGPSILRIQQVVRGDSAAYFCASSPPLSPSGANVLTFGAGSRLTVL.

This clone was seen many times. The V and J genes are TRBV28 and TRBJ2-4; D is unresolved. This CDR3 is 13 amino acids long. The ends were cut back, 5 bases at V and 0 bases at J, with 5 bases in the middle. Germline V gives CDR1 MDHEN, CDR2 SYDVKM. This CDR3 reads CASSDIAKNIQYF. As DNA, the CDR3 is TGTGCCAGCAGTGACATAGCCAAAAACATTCAGTACTTC.

Concerning this clone: A much bigger clone sits one base away, suggesting this may be a read error. The chain links TRBV11-2 to TRBJ2-5; D is ambiguous. CDR1 and CDR2 from the germline V gene are SGHAT and FQNNGV. This CDR3 spans 15 amino acids. Here the CDR3 DNA reads TGTGCCAGCAGCTTAATGTCGCACCCCCAAGAGACCCGGTACTTC. This translates into CASSLMSHPQETRYF.

The chain employs TRBV15 and TRBJ2-1; 8 nucleotides align to TRBD2. Germline CDR1 is LNHNV and CDR2 is YYDKDF (reference sequence). The CDR3 spans 17 residues. With V trimmed by 1 base and J by 4 bases, 9 bases remained unmatched. This chain's CDR3 is CATSRAHFTSGYNEQFF. CDR3 DNA: TGTGCCACCAGCAGAGCACACTTCACTAGCGGTTACAATGAGCAGTTCTTC.

The chain employs TRBV15 and TRBJ2-7; possible D gene TRBD1, 5 bases. The CDR3 is made up of 14 amino acids. V lost 6 bases and J lost 0, with 12 bases in between. The V gene's germline CDR1 is LNHNV and CDR2 YYDKDF (reference sequence). DNA for the CDR3: TGTGCCACCAGTCCTATCAGGGCCTCCTACGAGCAGTACTTC. It encodes CATSPIRASYEQYF.

The chain employs TRBV29-1 and TRBJ2-1; 7 bases match TRBD2. Germline V CDR1 and CDR2: SQVTM, ANQGSEA. J lost 3 bases, V lost 2 bases, and 4 bases had no gene match. This CDR3 has 14 amino acids. The CDR3 nucleotides read TGCAGCGTTGAAACCCTAGCGGACTACAATGAGCAGTTCTTC. Translating gives CSVETLADYNEQFF.

The rearrangement joins TRBV29-1 to TRBJ2-7; 8 positions match TRBD1. Trimming at V came to 4 bases and at J to 3 bases, leaving 11 bases not matched to a gene. There are 15 residues in the CDR3. Germline V gene lookup returns CDR1 SQVTM and CDR2 ANQGSEA. The CDR3 sequence is CSVGAGGAKYYEQYF. Here the CDR3 DNA reads TGCAGCGTTGGGGCAGGGGGCGCGAAGTACTACGAGCAGTACTTC.